Shown below are 10 T cell receptor beta chains from a single sample sequenced in a study of T-cell reconstitution after alpha-beta-depleted transplantation in children. The TCRbeta library incorporated unique molecular identifiers. TCRdb itself ran the PCR reads through MiXCR, one entry per CDR3 protein. This repertoire shows 83,000 or so distinct CDR3 sequences, approximately 8.4% found once; its top ten account for just under 7%. The specimen was PBMCs from the stem cell graft donor, collected from the stem cell graft. All receptors derive from a human donor who donated a stem cell graft to a child with congenital amegakaryocytic thrombocytopenia.

Many counts were recorded for this clonotype. The chain recombines TRBV20-1 with TRBJ2-7; D is undetermined. The germline V gene has CDR1 DFQATT and CDR2 SNEGSKA (reference sequence). The CDR3 consists of 19 residues. V was shortened by 1 base and J by 0 bases, with 25 bases between the two germline ends. The chain's CDR3 is CSARAPLEVRSAYSYEQYF. In nucleotides, the CDR3 is TGCAGTGCTAGAGCCCCTCTTGAGGTTAGGAGTGCTTACTCCTACGAGCAGTACTTC.

This clonotype showed up many times. This chain uses TRBV20-1 with TRBJ1-1; 10 nucleotides align to TRBD1. Germline V gene lookup returns CDR1 DFQATT and CDR2 SNEGSKA (reference sequence). The CDR3 totals 14 residues. Trimming took 2 bases from V and 5 from J; bases not matched to a gene: 5. CDR3 amino acids: CSARPTGGGTEAFF. Here the CDR3 DNA reads TGCAGTGCTAGACCGACAGGGGGCGGAACTGAAGCTTTCTTT.

This clonotype was seen repeatedly, ten times or more. V usage is TRBV4-3 and J usage is TRBJ1-2; D remains unclear. In germline, CDR1 is LGHNA, CDR2 YSLEER. CDR3 size: 15 residues. V lost 0 bases and J lost 8, with 16 bases in between. This chain's CDR3 is CASSQDGGQAKGYTF. In DNA, the CDR3 is TGCGCCAGCAGCCAAGACGGAGGGCAGGCTAAAGGCTACACCTTC.

This clonotype has a count of ten or more. The chain couples TRBV4-3 to TRBJ1-2; D is uncertain. V shed 0 bases and J shed 4 bases, with 15 bases lying between them. The CDR3 length is 16 residues. The germline V gene encodes CDR1 LGHNA and CDR2 YSLEER. The CDR3 DNA is TGCGCCAGCAGCCAAGATATGAGGTGGAGTGGCTATGGCTACACCTTC. This gives the protein CASSQDMRWSGYGYTF.

This clonotype was found a few times. The chain is built from TRBV5-1 and TRBJ2-3, with TRBD1 identical over 7 bases. The CDR3 sequence is 15 residues long. Germline trimming cut 1 base from V and 2 bases from J; bases unmatched to any gene: 4. Germline V CDR1 and CDR2: SGHRS, YFSETQ. The CDR3 DNA reads as TGCGCCAGCAGCTTGTCGGACAGGATCACAGATACGCAGTATTTT. Translated: CASSLSDRITDTQYF.

This clonotype has at least ten counts. The chain is built from TRBV5-1 and TRBJ2-5; TRBD2 agrees at 13 bases. The trim removed 4 bases at V and 4 bases at J, leaving 7 bases unmatched. Germline-derived CDR1 and CDR2 are SGHRS and YFSETQ. The CDR3 totals 16 residues. The CDR3 DNA reads as TGCGCCAGCAGCGTACGACTAGCGGGAGGAAGAGAGACCCAGTACTTC. Its translation is CASSVRLAGGRETQYF. Using reference TRBV5-1 and TRBJ2-5 for the parts outside the CDR3, the full variable domain is KAGVTQTPRYLIKTRGQQVTLSCSPISGHRSVSWYQQTPGQGLQFLFEYFSETQRNKGNFPGRFSGRQFSNSRSEMNVSTLELGDSALYLCASSVRLAGGRETQYFGPGTRLLVL.

This clonotype was seen repeatedly, ten times or more. The J gene is TRBJ2-3, the V gene TRBV20-1, with D perhaps matching TRBD1 (6 bases). The CDR3 loop spans 13 amino acids. Trimming shortened V by 5 bases and J by 6 bases, and 15 bases separated the two germline ends. Germline values: CDR1 DFQATT, CDR2 SNEGSKA (reference sequence). CDR3 DNA: TGCAGTGCTCCCCCCAGGGGCCTGGATACGCAGTATTTT. This translates into CSAPPRGLDTQYF.

In this sample, this clonotype turned up many times. J is TRBJ1-3 and V is TRBV7-9; D is ambiguous. From germline, CDR1 is SEHNR and CDR2 FQNEAQ (reference sequence). The CDR3 has 12 amino acids. The V end was cut by 3 bases, the J end by 4 bases, with 4 bases between. The CDR3 is CASSFGGNTIYF. CDR3 nucleotide sequence: TGTGCCAGCAGCTTCGGCGGAAACACCATATATTTT. The variable domain in full, with the rest retrieved from reference TRBV7-9 and TRBJ1-3, is DTGVSQNPRHKITKRGQNVTFRCDPISEHNRLYWYRQTLGQGPEFLTYFQNEAQLEKSRLLSDRFSAERPKGSFSTLEIQRTEQGDSAMYLCASSFGGNTIYFGEGSWLTVV.

This clonotype was seen a few times. The chain links TRBV2 to TRBJ1-5; D unclear. The CDR3 runs 15 residues. V was shortened by 3 bases and J by 0 bases, with 9 bases between the two germline ends. Looked up from germline, CDR1 is SNHLY and CDR2 is FYNNEI. Written as DNA, the CDR3 is TGTGCCAGCAGTGAGCGGATTAATAGCAATCAGCCCCAGCATTTT. Translating it yields CASSERINSNQPQHF.

This clonotype showed up many times. The J gene is TRBJ2-7, the V gene TRBV29-1; no clear D gene. Germline V gene data show CDR1 as SQVTM and CDR2 as ANQGSEA. V shed 0 bases and J shed 1 base, with 4 bases lying between them. This CDR3 contains 12 residues. This chain's CDR3 is CSVEDGSYEQYF. CDR3 bases: TGCAGCGTTGAAGATGGGTCCTACGAGCAGTACTTC.